This T cell receptor beta chain was retrieved from a study of shared T cell receptors in the human thymus. With 1 base removed from V and 5 bases from J, the gap between germline ends came to 15 bases. Per germline, CDR1 SGHRS and CDR2 YFSETQ. This CDR3 region has 15 residues. Using immunoSEQ multiplex PCR, the repertoire was profiled, and TCRdb retains in-frame clones only, with some absent. Here the sample spans 500,000 to 750,000 clones, around 89% being singletons. The same data also went into a second study, on human thymus T cells. Turning to that study: Corrective cardiac surgery supplied the resected thymus tissue. Apparent bias marked the V and J gene usage of thymic and blood repertoires. Unrelated individuals were reported by related research to share highly overlapping thymic repertoires.

What was sequenced was thymocytes. The receptor's source is a boy younger than two with a congenital heart defect. This chain uses TRBV5-1 with TRBJ2-5; tentative D call: TRBD2 (6 bases). CDR3 coding DNA: TGCGCCAGCAGCTTGTTTAGCGGCTGTTCCGAGACCCAGTACTTC. It is translated as CASSLFSGCSETQYF.